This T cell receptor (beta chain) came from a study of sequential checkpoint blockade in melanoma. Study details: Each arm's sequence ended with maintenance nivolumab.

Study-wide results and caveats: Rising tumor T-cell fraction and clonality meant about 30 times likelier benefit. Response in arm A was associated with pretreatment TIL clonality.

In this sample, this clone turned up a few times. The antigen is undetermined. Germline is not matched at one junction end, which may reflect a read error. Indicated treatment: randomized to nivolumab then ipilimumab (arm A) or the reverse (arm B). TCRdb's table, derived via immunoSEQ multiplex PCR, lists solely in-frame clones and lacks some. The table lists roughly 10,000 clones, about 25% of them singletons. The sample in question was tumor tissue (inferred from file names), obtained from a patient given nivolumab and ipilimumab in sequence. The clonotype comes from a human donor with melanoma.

The CDR3 spells CASSPSIEGQVSF. The CDR3, as DNA: TGTGCCAGCAGCCCAAGTATTGAGGGACAGGTCTCCTTC. The chain joins TRBV7-1 to TRBJ2-7; 8 bases line up with TRBD1. TRBV7-1 is an open reading frame whose function is uncertain. The CDR3 length is 13 residues.